These 21 T cell receptor beta chains originate from one sample sequenced in a study of CD4 T cell repertoires in COVID-19. Clones were sequenced by immunoSEQ multiplex PCR, and TCRdb holds only the in-frame ones, with some missing. The sample lists approximately 79,000 clones, roughly 80% occurring once. The sample consisted of CD4+ T cells from peripheral blood, taken after recovery from COVID-19. These receptors all come from a human donor who had COVID-19.

The rearrangement joins TRBV5-1 to TRBJ2-3; TRBD2 might be the D (6 bases). V lost 2 bases to trimming and J lost 6 bases, with 16 bases between them. There are 15 residues in the CDR3. Germline V gene data show CDR1 as SGHRS and CDR2 as YFSETQ. CDR3 in DNA: TGCGCCAGCAGCTTCAGAGCGGGCGAAACGGATACGCAGTATTTT. Amino acids: CASSFRAGETDTQYF.

The CDR3 nucleotides are TGCGCCAGCAGCCAAGATTTCCAGCTCGAGCAGTACTTC. Translated, it gives CASSQDFQLEQYF. This chain links TRBV4-1 with TRBJ2-7; D not certain. V was trimmed by 0 bases and J by 6 bases, leaving 9 bases between them. CDR1 is MGHRA, CDR2 YSYEKL, per germline. This CDR3 region has 13 residues.

This clone is a singleton in its sample. The chain has TRBV5-1 and TRBJ1-3; 7 bases match TRBD1. CDR1 is SGHRS and CDR2 is YFSETQ in the germline V gene. The ends lost 4 bases at V and 0 bases at J; junction bases unmatched: 1. The CDR3 runs to 14 residues. CDR3 coding DNA: TGCGCCAGCAGCCGGACAGGCTCTGGAAACACCATATATTTT. Translating gives CASSRTGSGNTIYF.

The chain uses TRBV19 and TRBJ2-7; weak D call: TRBD2 (6 bases). This CDR3 has 14 residues. CDR1 is LNHDA, CDR2 SQIVND, per germline (reference sequence). The germline V and J ends were trimmed by 3 bases and 2 bases, with 11 bases remaining between them. CDR3 DNA: TGTGCCAGTAGTATGGGGGGTACCACCTACGAGCAGTACTTC. Its protein product is CASSMGGTTYEQYF. Drawing the rest from reference TRBV19 and TRBJ2-7, the complete variable domain is DGGITQSPKYLFRKEGQNVTLSCEQNLNHDAMYWYRQDPGQGLRLIYYSQIVNDFQKGDIAEGYSVSREKKESFPLTVTSAQKNPTAFYLCASSMGGTTYEQYFGPGTRLTVT.

The chain carries TRBV6-5 and TRBJ1-5; D is ambiguous. Per the germline V gene, CDR1 is MNHEY and CDR2 is SVGAGI. This CDR3 region has 13 residues. Trimming left V 6 bases short and J 2 bases short, with 8 bases between. In DNA form, the CDR3 reads TGTGCCAGCAGCGGTCGTCGCAATCAGCCCCAGCATTTT. Residues: CASSGRRNQPQHF.

The J gene is TRBJ2-7, the V gene TRBV5-1; D remains ambiguous. The germline V gene encodes CDR1 SGHRS and CDR2 YFSETQ. The CDR3 totals 14 residues. Trimming removed 0 bases at V and 2 bases at J, with 9 bases between. The CDR3 DNA follows: TGCGCCAGCAGCTTGGCCAGTTCTACCTACGAGCAGTACTTC. It yields the protein CASSLASSTYEQYF.

V and J are TRBV9 and TRBJ1-1, with a possible D match to TRBD1 (5 bases). CDR3 length: 15 amino acids. The germline gives CDR1 SGDLS, CDR2 YYNGEE. V was cut by 2 bases and J by 1 base, with 12 bases left in between. The CDR3 loop reads CASSVMDTGNTEAFF. Written as DNA, the CDR3 is TGTGCCAGCAGCGTTATGGACACCGGGAACACTGAAGCTTTCTTT.

This rearrangement joins TRBV2 to TRBJ2-7, with 9 nucleotides matching TRBD1. The CDR3 is 14 amino acids. The V gene's germline CDR1 is SNHLY and CDR2 FYNNEI. Unmatched junction bases numbered 4, after V lost 6 bases and J lost 1 base. As DNA, the CDR3 is TGTGCCAGCAGCGCCGGGACAGGGTCCTACGAGCAGTACTTC. It specifies CASSAGTGSYEQYF.

This clone was detected only a few times. This chain connects TRBV7-8 to TRBJ2-7, with 7 bases that match TRBD2. Germline values: CDR1 SGHVS, CDR2 FQNEAQ. J gave up 5 bases and V 6 bases, and 16 bases lay outside the gene matches. The CDR3 runs to 16 residues. The DNA for the CDR3 is TGTGCCAGCAGTTCCCCATTCGGGCTAGCGGAGGACGAGCAGTACTTC. This encodes CASSSPFGLAEDEQYF.

The chain employs TRBV6-5 and TRBJ2-5; no clear D gene. This CDR3 is built from 14 residues. The V end lost 9 bases, the J end lost 5 bases, and 19 bases lay between the germline ends. Germline V gene data show CDR1 as MNHEY and CDR2 as SVGAGI. As DNA, the CDR3 is TGTGCCAGACCCCGGTCCCACGAGACGGAGACCCAGTACTTC. It codes for CARPRSHETETQYF.

The chain couples TRBV3-1 (or the pseudogene TRBV3-2) to TRBJ2-1, with 10 bases aligning to TRBD1. Germline-derived CDR1 and CDR2 are LGHDT and YNNKEL (reference sequence). V shed 4 bases, J shed 10 bases, and the junction held 4 bases outside the gene matches. The CDR3 totals 13 residues. The CDR3 region is CASSRGTGDEQFF. For the CDR3, the DNA is TGTGCCAGCAGCCGAGGGACAGGGGACGAGCAGTTCTTC.

This clone was observed a few times. The chain joins TRBV7-8 to TRBJ2-7, with 10 bases lining up with TRBD2. Germline lookup yields CDR1 SGHVS and CDR2 FQNEAQ. This CDR3 comprises 14 residues. The V segment lost 5 bases and the J segment 3 bases; nucleotides outside the gene matches: 4. The CDR3 protein is CASSQRTSGYEQYF. CDR3 coding DNA: TGTGCCAGCAGCCAAAGGACTAGCGGCTACGAGCAGTACTTC. The complete variable domain, with remaining parts taken from reference TRBV7-8 and TRBJ2-7, reads GAGVSQSPRYKVAKRGQDVALRCDPISGHVSLFWYQQALGQGPEFLTYFQNEAQLDKSGLPSDRFFAERPEGSVSTLKIQRTQQEDSAVYLCASSQRTSGYEQYFGPGTRLTVT.

The chain uses TRBV11-3 and TRBJ2-3, with TRBD1 matching 9 bases. V lost 5 bases and J lost 0; bases outside the gene matches: 3. This CDR3 contains 15 residues. CDR1 is SGHNT and CDR2 is YENEEA in the germline V gene. The CDR3 here is CASSRGTGSTDTQYF. The CDR3 DNA follows: TGTGCCAGCAGCCGTGGGACAGGGAGCACAGATACGCAGTATTTT.

This clone was seen a handful of times. J is TRBJ2-7 and V is TRBV30, with D perhaps TRBD1 (5 bases). The CDR3 length is 12 residues. V was pared by 2 bases and J by 6 bases, with 11 bases between. The germline V gene has CDR1 GTSNPN and CDR2 SVGIG (reference sequence). CDR3 DNA sequence: TGTGCCTGGAGTAAGGGGCTCGGCGAGCAGTACTTC. Residues: CAWSKGLGEQYF.

The V and J genes are TRBV5-5 and TRBJ1-3; D is unclear. Trimming took off 4 bases at V and 0 bases at J, with 5 bases between the two ends. The CDR3 loop spans 13 amino acids. Germline V gene data show CDR1 as SGHKS and CDR2 as YYEKEE (reference sequence). The CDR3 DNA reads TGTGCCAGCAGCGAGGGCTCTGGAAACACCATATATTTT. Its translation: CASSEGSGNTIYF.

The CDR3: CASSQRGTGGFGQETQYF. The CDR3 region has the DNA TGCGCCAGCAGCCAACGCGGGACAGGGGGCTTCGGCCAAGAGACCCAGTACTTC. V and J are TRBV4-1 and TRBJ2-5, with TRBD1 matching over 12 bases. Germline V CDR1 and CDR2: MGHRA, YSYEKL. The CDR3 covers 18 residues. The trim removed 2 bases at V and 1 base at J, leaving 8 bases unmatched.

V and J are TRBV11-2 and TRBJ2-2, with a possible D match to TRBD1 (6 bases). With 2 bases removed from V and 2 bases from J, the gap between germline ends came to 15 bases. This CDR3 region has 17 residues. CDR1 is SGHAT and CDR2 is FQNNGV in the germline V gene. In nucleotides, the CDR3 is TGTGCCAGCAGCTTATGGGGGACACCATTCAACACCGGGGAGCTGTTTTTT. This gives the protein CASSLWGTPFNTGELFF.

This clone has just a few counts. The chain combines TRBV10-3 with TRBJ1-1; D possibly corresponds to TRBD1 (6 bases). The germline V gene encodes CDR1 ENHRY and CDR2 SYGVKD. This CDR3 spans 13 amino acids. Between the trimmed V and J ends, which lost 6 bases and 2 bases, there was a span of 10 bases. CDR3 region: CAISQDSNTEAFF. The CDR3 region has the DNA TGTGCCATCAGCCAGGACAGCAACACTGAAGCTTTCTTT.

The rearrangement uses TRBV5-8 and TRBJ2-3; 10 bases are shared with TRBD1. Germline V gene data show CDR1 as SGHTS and CDR2 as YDEGEE. There are 15 residues in the CDR3. V lost 5 bases and J lost 5; bases outside the gene matches: 8. CDR3 sequence (DNA): TGTGCCAGCAGTCCGAGGGGACAGGGGTTAGATACGCAGTATTTT. Its protein is CASSPRGQGLDTQYF.

The chain joins TRBV2 to TRBJ2-5; 7 nucleotides line up with TRBD1. J lost 5 bases, V lost 4 bases, and 4 bases had no gene match. There are 13 residues in the CDR3. Germline CDR1 is SNHLY and CDR2 is FYNNEI. The CDR3 reads CASSVTGWETQYF. The CDR3 region has the DNA TGTGCCAGCAGTGTGACAGGGTGGGAGACCCAGTACTTC. Variable domain in full (rest from reference TRBV2 and TRBJ2-5): EPEVTQTPSHQVTQMGQEVILRCVPISNHLYFYWYRQILGQKVEFLVSFYNNEISEKSEIFDDQFSVERPDGSNFTLKIRSTKLEDSAMYFCASSVTGWETQYFGPGTRLLVL.

The rearrangement joins TRBV6-4 to TRBJ1-3; D is undetermined. Between the trimmed V and J ends, which lost 4 bases and 2 bases, there was a span of 6 bases. CDR3 length equals 13 residues. The germline V gene has CDR1 MRHNA and CDR2 SNTAGT. Here the CDR3 DNA reads TGTGCCAGCAGTGTCAGTGCTGGAAACACCATATATTTT. Amino acids: CASSVSAGNTIYF.